This TCR beta chain emerged from a study of T cells in localized non-small cell lung cancer. Points on this clone: Its antigen is as yet unknown.

Whole-study findings and limits: Sequencing was limited to one tumor region, leaving the possibility of heterogeneity open.

Only in-frame clones appear in the TCRdb table, and some are missing; sequencing was by immunoSEQ multiplex PCR. The table shows some 5,000 clones, with around 30% occurring only once. This TCR was recovered from a woman aged 40-70 years with stage II squamous cell lung carcinoma. The material sequenced was lung tumor tissue, taken before any cancer treatment.

The CDR3 region has the DNA TGTGCCAGCAGCGTAACAGCGGGAGGATCGGGTGAGCAGTACTTC. It specifies CASSVTAGGSGEQYF. V is TRBV9 and J is TRBJ2-7, with 9 positions matching TRBD2. Trimming removed 1 base from V and 7 bases from J; junction bases left unmatched: 9. Germline CDR1 and CDR2: SGDLS and YYNGEE. This CDR3 spans 15 amino acids.